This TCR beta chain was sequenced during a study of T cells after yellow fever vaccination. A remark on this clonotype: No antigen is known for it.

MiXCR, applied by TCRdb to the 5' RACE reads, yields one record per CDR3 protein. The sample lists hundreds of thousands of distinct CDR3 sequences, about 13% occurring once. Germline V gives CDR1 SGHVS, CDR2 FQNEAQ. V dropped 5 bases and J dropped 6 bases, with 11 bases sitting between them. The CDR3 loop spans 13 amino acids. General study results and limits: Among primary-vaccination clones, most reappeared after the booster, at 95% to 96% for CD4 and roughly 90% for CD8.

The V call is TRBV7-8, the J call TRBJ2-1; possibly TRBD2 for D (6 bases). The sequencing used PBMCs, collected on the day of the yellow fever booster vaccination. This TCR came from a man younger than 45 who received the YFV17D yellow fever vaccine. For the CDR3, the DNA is TGTGCCAGCAGCCCGACTAGAAGCAATGAGCAGTTCTTC. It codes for CASSPTRSNEQFF.